This T cell receptor beta chain originates from a study of T cell responses to AZD1222 COVID-19 vaccine. The wider study: Second-dose schedules of about 4 or about 12 weeks were combined.

Method: immunoSEQ multiplex PCR; TCRdb's copy keeps in-frame clones and lacks some. The sample lists 150,000 to 200,000 clones, approximately 92% occurring once. This clone has a handful of counts. Antigen: not known. V shed 2 bases, J shed 6 bases, and the junction held 6 bases outside the gene matches. This CDR3 has 14 amino acids. Looked up from germline, CDR1 is LNHDA and CDR2 is SQIVND (reference sequence). Overall study findings and caveats: The study identified only a handful of AZD1222 recipients as seropositive at baseline. The donors showed a predominance of white British ancestry and of females, with possible underestimation of clonal diversity.

This TCR derives from an adult in good health. Sequenced material: peripheral blood, taken on day 0 of AZD1222 vaccination. This chain connects TRBV19 to TRBJ1-1; 7 bases line up with TRBD1. The DNA of the CDR3 is TGTGCCAGTAGTATATCCCCGACAGGGCCTGAAGCTTTCTTT. It specifies CASSISPTGPEAFF.